Detailed here is one TCR beta chain. The antigen is unknown. There are 15 residues in the CDR3. CDR1 is SGHNT, CDR2 YYREEE, per germline (reference sequence). Primed by a sample-barcoded 5' primer and a J-beta primer mix, a second PCR proceeded for roughly 6 to 12 cycles. Every cDNA was tagged by a template-switch adaptor with 12 random nucleotides. MiXCR, applied by TCRdb to the 5' RACE reads, yields one record per CDR3 protein. The data hold 1 million or so distinct CDR3 sequences, with more than 40% observed a single time. This sample is drawn from a study of blood T cells in healthy people across ages. Looking at the study overall: Capture by template switching was about one barcoded beta molecule per two T cells. Findings of the study overall: Diversity estimates from one million T cells were considered underestimates.

The TCR was taken from a woman in her fifties or sixties in good health. V usage is TRBV5-4 and J usage is TRBJ2-4; 9 nucleotides align to TRBD1. The J call may not be correct, given that the DNA end is closer to TRBJ2-7. Material: blood. The CDR3 coding sequence is TGTGCCAGCAGCCCGGGACAGGGAAGAGGCGACGAGCAGTACTTC. This encodes CASSPGQGRGDEQYF.